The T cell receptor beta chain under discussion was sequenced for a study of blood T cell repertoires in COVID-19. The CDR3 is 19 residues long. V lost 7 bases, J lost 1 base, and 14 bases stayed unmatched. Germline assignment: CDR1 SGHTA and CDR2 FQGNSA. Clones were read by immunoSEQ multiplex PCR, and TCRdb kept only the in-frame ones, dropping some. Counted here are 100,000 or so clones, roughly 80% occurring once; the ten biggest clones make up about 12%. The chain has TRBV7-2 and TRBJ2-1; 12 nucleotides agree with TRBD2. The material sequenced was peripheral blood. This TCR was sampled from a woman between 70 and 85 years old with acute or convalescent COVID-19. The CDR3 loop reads CASTQGASGGVGSYNEQFF. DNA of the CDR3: TGTGCCAGCACCCAAGGCGCTAGCGGGGGGGTTGGATCCTACAATGAGCAGTTCTTC.